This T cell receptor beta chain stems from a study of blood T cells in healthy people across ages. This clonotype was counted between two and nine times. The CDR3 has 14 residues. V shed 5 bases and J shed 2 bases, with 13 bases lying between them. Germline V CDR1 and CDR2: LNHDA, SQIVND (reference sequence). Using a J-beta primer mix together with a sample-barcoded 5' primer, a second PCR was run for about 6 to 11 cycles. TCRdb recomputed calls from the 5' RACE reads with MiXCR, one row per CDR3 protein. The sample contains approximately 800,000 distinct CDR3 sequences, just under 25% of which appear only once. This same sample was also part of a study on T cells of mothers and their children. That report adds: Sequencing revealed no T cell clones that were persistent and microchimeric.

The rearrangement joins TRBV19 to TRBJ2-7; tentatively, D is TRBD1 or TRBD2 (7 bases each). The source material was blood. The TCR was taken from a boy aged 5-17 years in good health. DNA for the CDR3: TGTGCCAGTAGTTCGGGGGGACAGACCTACGAGCAGTACTTC. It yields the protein CASSSGGQTYEQYF.